This T cell receptor beta chain was captured in a study of T cell changes during pregnancy in multiple sclerosis (dated by TCRdb to the late 2010s). In the study overall: The study looked at changes in the T cell repertoire across pregnancy in women with multiple sclerosis.

Sequences SGHRS (CDR1) and YFSETQ (CDR2) are obtained from the germline V gene. The CDR3, cysteine through phenylalanine, is 14 amino acids long. Only the CDR3 part of the read is kept: 42 bases, read in frame from the first base. Trimming removed 1 base from V and 3 bases from J, leaving 11 bases between the germline ends. The library was obtained by the immunoSEQ multiplex PCR assay. In TCRdb, the immuneACCESS table is reduced to in-frame sequences with V and J assigned. These tables do not hold every clone; where another copy was compared, an unresolved V gene accounts for under half, and the others remain unexplained. For this sample there are 55,000 to 70,000 clones; about 90% appear just once. The top ten clones comprise around 1.3% of the sample. In regard to this clone: It has no known antigen specificity. Per-base qualities were not stored, and no clone one base away is much larger.

This chain joins TRBV5-1 to TRBJ2-7; 6 matching bases give a weak D call of TRBD2. This sequence was found in a female donor in good health, enrolled as a control in a pregnancy study. This specimen consisted of peripheral blood, obtained in the second trimester of pregnancy. This receptor carries the CDR3 CASSLRGSVYEQYF. The nucleotide sequence reads TGCGCCAGCAGCTTGCGGGGGTCCGTCTACGAGCAGTACTTC.